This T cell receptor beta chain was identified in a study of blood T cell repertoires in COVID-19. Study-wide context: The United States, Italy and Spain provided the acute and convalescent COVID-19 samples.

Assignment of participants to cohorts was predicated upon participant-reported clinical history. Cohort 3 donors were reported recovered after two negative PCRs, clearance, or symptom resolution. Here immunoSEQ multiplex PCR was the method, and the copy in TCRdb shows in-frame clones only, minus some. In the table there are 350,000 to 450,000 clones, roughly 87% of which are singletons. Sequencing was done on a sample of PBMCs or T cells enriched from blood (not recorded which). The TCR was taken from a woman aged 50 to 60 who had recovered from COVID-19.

Here the CDR3 reads CASSQPDSNNQPQHF. In DNA, the CDR3 is TGCGCCAGCAGCCAACCCGACAGTAACAATCAGCCCCAGCATTTT. The chain couples TRBV4-1 to TRBJ1-5; D is perhaps TRBD1 (5 bases). Germline-derived CDR1 and CDR2 are MGHRA and YSYEKL. V gave up 2 bases and J gave up 3 bases, with 11 bases separating them. This CDR3 spans 15 amino acids.